These T cell receptor beta chains were read from a single sample in a study of OX40 agonist ivuxolimab in advanced cancers. Some clones are missing from TCRdb's copy, which holds only in-frame ones; the method was immunoSEQ multiplex PCR. This table holds about 100,000 clones, nearly 90% found once. The sample in question was CD4+ or CD8+ T cells sorted from blood, obtained in a trial of the OX40 agonist ivuxolimab. These receptors all stem from an adult with an advanced solid tumor such as melanoma, head and neck, liver or kidney cancer. The CDR3 runs from the conserved cysteine through the conserved F or W. The D gene is left open where the match is weak. The size of a clone is reported for some rows only, either as once, few or many, or as a class for expanded clones.

CDR3 protein	CDR3 DNA	V gene	D gene	J gene	clone size
CASSLGGGYYGYTF	TGTGCCAGCAGTTTAGGCGGGGGGTACTATGGCTACACCTTC	TRBV28	.	TRBJ1-2	.
CASSQDQIADTQYF	TGTGCCAGCAGCCAAGATCAGATAGCAGATACGCAGTATTTT	TRBV14	.	TRBJ2-3	.
CSVRTGGNYGYTF	TGCAGCGTACGCACAGGGGGCAACTATGGCTACACCTTC	TRBV29-1	TRBD1	TRBJ1-2	few
CASSLTRILSDTQYF	TGCGCCAGCAGCTTAACCCGTATTCTGAGTGATACGCAGTATTTT	TRBV5-1	.	TRBJ2-3	.
CASSRLAGGLGETQYF	TGTGCCAGCAGTCGACTAGCGGGAGGGCTCGGGGAGACCCAGTACTTC	TRBV2	TRBD2	TRBJ2-5	.
CASSPRTSGSYEQYF	TGTGCCAGCAGCCCTCGGACTAGCGGGAGCTACGAGCAGTACTTC	TRBV7-9	TRBD2	TRBJ2-7	.
CASSRGTVSQDGYTF	TGCGCCAGCAGCAGGGGGACAGTATCCCAAGATGGCTACACCTTC	TRBV5-1	TRBD1	TRBJ1-2	.
CASRTFAGTGGIYEQYF	TGTGCCAGCAGAACGTTCGCCGGGACAGGAGGAATCTACGAGCAGTACTTC	TRBV27	TRBD1	TRBJ2-7	.
CASSARTGPQQETQYF	TGTGCCAGCAGTGCACGGACAGGCCCCCAACAAGAGACCCAGTACTTC	TRBV2	TRBD1	TRBJ2-5	once
CASSYRSLDRVTEAFF	TGTGCCAGCAGTTACCGGAGCTTAGACAGGGTAACTGAAGCTTTCTTT	TRBV6-5	TRBD1	TRBJ1-1	.
CASTTSMAVRPEAFF	TGTGCCAGCACCACTAGTATGGCGGTCCGGCCTGAAGCTTTCTTT	TRBV28	.	TRBJ1-1	.
CASSLIWTGGNEQFF	TGTGCCAGCAGCCTAATTTGGACAGGGGGTAATGAGCAGTTCTTC	TRBV14	TRBD1	TRBJ2-1	.
CASSTSQGRRTYEQYF	TGTGCCAGCAGCACCTCGCAGGGAAGGAGAACCTACGAGCAGTACTTC	TRBV5-4	.	TRBJ2-7	.
CASSLGRKNTGELFF	TGTGCCAGCAGTCTCGGACGGAAGAACACCGGGGAGCTGTTTTTT	TRBV6-5	.	TRBJ2-2	.
CAWSVWLRNTEAFF	TGTGCCTGGAGTGTATGGCTGAGGAACACTGAAGCTTTCTTT	TRBV30	.	TRBJ1-1	.
CASSNPGLAVLYEQYF	TGTGCCAGCAGTAACCCAGGACTAGCGGTTCTCTACGAGCAGTACTTC	TRBV28	TRBD2	TRBJ2-7	once
CSVEKWSPNYGYTF	TGCAGCGTTGAAAAGTGGAGTCCTAACTATGGCTACACCTTC	TRBV29-1	.	TRBJ1-2	.
CASSDRKNTEAFF	TGTGCCAGCAGTGACAGGAAGAACACTGAAGCTTTCTTT	TRBV6-1	.	TRBJ1-1	.
CASSQRVGSFHF	TGTGCCAGCAGCCAGCGAGTTGGGAGTTTCCACTTC	TRBV5-6	.	TRBJ2-7	.
CASSTTGTVNEKLFF	TGTGCCAGCAGCACCACCGGGACAGTTAATGAAAAACTGTTTTTT	TRBV5-4	TRBD1	TRBJ1-4	.
CASTRSGGSYNEQFF	TGTGCCAGCACCCGGTCAGGGGGCTCCTACAATGAGCAGTTCTTC	TRBV7-2	TRBD1	TRBJ2-1	.
CASKIAGSYNEQFF	TGTGCCAGCAAAATAGCGGGATCCTACAATGAGCAGTTCTTC	TRBV28	TRBD2	TRBJ2-1	.
CASTRRVEANTGELFF	TGCGCCAGCACCCGGCGGGTGGAGGCGAACACCGGGGAGCTGTTTTTT	TRBV5-1	.	TRBJ2-2	.
CASSDGGVWETQYF	TGCGCCAGCTCCGACGGGGGAGTCTGGGAGACCCAGTACTTC	TRBV5-1	.	TRBJ2-5	.
CASRPPGLLGAAFF	TGCGCCAGCAGGCCCCCTGGACTGCTTGGGGCAGCTTTCTTT	TRBV5-1	.	TRBJ1-1	.